The T cell receptor (beta chain) described here comes from a study of long-term antiretroviral therapy in people with HIV. Each HIV participant was treated in the United States. Before they underwent DNA extraction, samples held roughly 0.95-11 million cryopreserved PBMC. Version v3.0 of the immunoSEQ assay was performed at survey level. Produced via immunoSEQ multiplex PCR; TCRdb's table is partial and in-frame only. The data show about 22,000 clones, roughly 84% seen once. Germline V CDR1 and CDR2: LNHDA, SQIVND (reference sequence). The V segment lost 10 bases and the J segment 9 bases; nucleotides outside the gene matches: 12. The CDR3 extends over 15 amino acids.

The rearrangement links TRBV19 to TRBJ2-1, with TRBD2 matching 13 bases. The input for sequencing was unsorted PBMCs, taken 0.1 years before starting antiretroviral therapy. The receptor's source is a man aged 18 to 30 with HIV. Written as DNA, the CDR3 is TGTGCCATCGGAGCACTAGCGGGGGGGCAGGGTGAGCAGTTCTTC. As protein: CAIGALAGGQGEQFF.